This is a list of T cell receptor beta chains from one sample in a study of T cells in Graves' hyperthyroidism and ophthalmopathy. TCRdb called the multiplex PCR reads again in MiXCR, with one record for every CDR3 protein. The table includes approximately 360,000 distinct CDR3 sequences, approximately 14% detected once. Input material: blood. The receptor set was obtained from a woman between 18 and 29 years old with Graves' hyperthyroidism that later progressed to Graves' ophthalmopathy. Each CDR3 is given with its conserved first and last residue. A D gene is named only where the DNA matches it firmly. Not all rows give a size; the values are once, few, many and, for expanded clones, a class.

CDR3nt	CDR3aa	abundance	v_gene	j_gene	d_gene
TGTGCCAGCAGCTTAGATCGACTAGCGGGAGTTGAGACCCAGTACTTC	CASSLDRLAGVETQYF	NA	TRBV11-2	TRBJ2-5	TRBD2
TGTGCCAGCGGGACAGCTCTAACCTATGGCTACACCTTC	CASGTALTYGYTF	few	TRBV7-9	TRBJ1-2	TRBD1
TGCAGTGCTAGAGTTGACAGGGGGATAGTCGATGAGCAGTTCTTC	CSARVDRGIVDEQFF	few	TRBV20-1	TRBJ2-1	TRBD1
TGTGCCACCAGCAGAGGGGGACTAGCGGGAGTGCCCACAGATACGCAGTATTTT	CATSRGGLAGVPTDTQYF	few	TRBV15	TRBJ2-3	TRBD2
TGTGCCAGCAGTTCATTCGGGACAGGGATCGATGGCTACACCTTC	CASSSFGTGIDGYTF	NA	TRBV6-5	TRBJ1-2	TRBD1
NA	CASSIDLRARGYGYTF	few	TRBV19	TRBJ1-2	NA
TGTGCCAGCCGCATTACCCCCCGGCCCCAATCGGAGCAGTACTTC	CASRITPRPQSEQYF	few	TRBV28	TRBJ2-7	NA
TGTGCCAGCAGTTTAATGACCGCGTATAGCAATCAGCCCCAGCATTTT	CASSLMTAYSNQPQHF	many	TRBV28	TRBJ1-5	NA
TGTGCCAGCAGCACATATTCGGGAGCGGATACCGGGGAGCTGTTTTTT	CASSTYSGADTGELFF	many	TRBV28	TRBJ2-2	NA
TGTGCCAGCGGCTATACTAGCGGGACGGAGACCCAGTACTTC	CASGYTSGTETQYF	many	TRBV28	TRBJ2-5	TRBD2
TGCGCCAGCAGCTTGGTCTGGGGGACAGGGGAAGAGACCCAGTACTTC	CASSLVWGTGEETQYF	few	TRBV5-1	TRBJ2-5	TRBD1
TGTGCCAGCAGCGTATCCACCTGGGCCCACACCAAAACCGCCTCTGGGGCCAACGTCCTGACTTTC	CASSVSTWAHTKTASGANVLTF	NA	TRBV9	TRBJ2-6	NA
TGTGCCAGCAGTTTCGACGAGCGGGAGAGTTACAATGAGCAGTTCTTC	CASSFDERESYNEQFF	many	TRBV6-1	TRBJ2-1	TRBD2
TGCAGTCCATTCGGGGGGGCGGCGAACACTGAAGCTTTCTTT	CSPFGGAANTEAFF	NA	TRBV20-1	TRBJ1-1	NA
TGTGCCAGCAGCTCCGCAAGCGGGAGGGCCTACAATGAGCAGTTCTTC	CASSSASGRAYNEQFF	many	TRBV11-2	TRBJ2-1	TRBD2
TGCAGTGCTAGCCCCCGGCGCTACACCTTC	CSASPRRYTF	NA	TRBV20-1	TRBJ1-2	NA
TGCAGCGTTGAACGGGTCGCCGGGGAAAAACTGTTTTTT	CSVERVAGEKLFF	many	TRBV29-1	TRBJ1-4	NA
TGTGCCTCGGGACTAGCGGGTTCCTACGAGCAGTACTTC	CASGLAGSYEQYF	many	TRBV30	TRBJ2-7	TRBD2
TGTGCCAGCAGTTTCTGGCCGGATACGCAGTATTTT	CASSFWPDTQYF	many	TRBV12-3/TRBV12-4	TRBJ2-3	NA
TGTGCCAGCAGTCGTATAAAGGGGGCGGGGTACGAGCAGTACTTC	CASSRIKGAGYEQYF	many	TRBV28	TRBJ2-7	NA
TGTGCCAGCAGTGAACAGGGGCCTCAGAGCTCTGGAAACACCATATATTTT	CASSEQGPQSSGNTIYF	NA	TRBV6-1	TRBJ1-3	NA